This T cell receptor beta chain was captured in a study of blood T cells in healthy people across ages (dated by TCRdb to between 2014 and 2016). With regard to the full study: In model experiments, roughly one uniquely barcoded TCR beta cDNA molecule per two T cells was captured by template switching. The study measured age-related changes in TCR beta repertoire diversity using deep sequencing normalized with unique cDNA molecular identifiers. Using the same blood draw, the study looked at two additional independent replicas of 1 million unique cDNA reads for two donors, one aged 18 to 30 and the other aged 80 or older. Four age groups were formed from the donors: young (average approximately 16 years), middle-aged (just under 40), aged (62) and long-lived (about 75). Donors of different ages were randomly distributed across sequencing lanes to avoid experimental bias.

On the study overall, not on this receptor specifically: As age increased, observed TCR beta diversity per million T cells dropped in a roughly linear way, and a significant reduction was already evident by age about 40. Bulk unsorted PBMC profiling prevented conclusive comparison of naive and antigen-experienced compartments. Because donor CMV infection status was unknown, age-related changes in expanded clonotypes were potentially confounded. There was a strong correlation between observed TCR beta diversity and the percentage of naive T cells measured by flow cytometry. Estimates of total diversity based on one million sequenced T cells were regarded as lower bounds and as underestimates. The long-lived group showed more naive CD4+ T cells, fewer expanded clones and increased TCR diversity than the aged group, suggesting age selection.

The donors were some 39 Caucasian individuals from Russia, aged roughly 6 to 95 years, who were systemically healthy. Ten milliliters of peripheral blood were collected from each donor into EDTA-treated Vacutainer tubes. Ficoll-Paque density-gradient centrifugation was used to isolate PBMCs, with at least 7 million per sample. Total RNA was extracted from PBMCs with Trizol reagent, with at least 6 micrograms obtained per sample. The percentages of naive CD45RAhigh/CD27high T cells were determined by flow cytometry on a PBMC aliquot from every donor. This clonotype has only a few counts. The antigen it binds to is not known. Base qualities are not provided; no much larger clone lies one nucleotide away. To prepare the library, 5' RACE was applied. Instrument on record: Illumina HiSeq 2500. A second about 7 to 12 cycle PCR used a sample-barcoded 5' primer and a J-beta primer mix. Each TCR beta cDNA molecule received a unique molecular identifier from a template-switch 5' adaptor carrying 12 random nucleotides. At least 3 million CDR3-containing paired-end reads were obtained from each sample. First-strand cDNA synthesis was performed from all RNA using the Mint cDNA synthesis kit, with priming by a TRBC-specific oligonucleotide. After uracil-DNA glycosylase treatment, a first 18-cycle PCR used universal primers M1SS and BC2_uni_R on all cDNA. On the authors' methods: Each sample was normalized by randomly selecting 1 million high-quality reads, each carrying a distinct molecular identifier. Instead of being binned into consensus sequences, reads with shared molecular identifiers were discarded. CDR3 identification, clonotype clustering and error correction used MiTCR with a Q25 quality threshold and the strictest error-elimination algorithm. Lower-bound total TCR beta diversity was estimated with a nonparametric unseen species model using Euler transformation. Starting from the raw public reads, TCRdb applied fastp trimming at Q25, assembled clones with MiXCR and retained in-frame beta chains. Merged by CDR3 protein, the rows form single entries marked with the most common genes and DNA. Here the V and J calls rest on TCRdb's processing, not on the authors' analysis. The sample table shows 650,000 to 800,000 distinct CDR3 sequences, and around 42% are seen once. About a fifth of the sample goes to the ten largest clones.

The source of this sequence is a man in his 60s in good health. Sequencing input: blood.

Here is the DNA: TGTGCCAGCAGCCCCCACAGGGGACGGGAAAAACTGTTTTTT. Its translation reads: CASSPHRGREKLFF. The rearrangement combines TRBV7-2 with TRBJ1-4, and 7 bases in between align with TRBD1. The CDR3 starts with the cysteine, ends with the phenylalanine, and has 14 residues. The sequence is cut down to CDR3 DNA, 42 bases in frame from base 1. Reading the germline V gene gives CDR1 SGHTA and CDR2 FQGNSA. Trimming takes 5 bases off V and 8 bases off J; junction bases not matched to a gene: 8.